Below, 28 T cell receptor beta chains from the same sample are listed, as sequenced in a study of identifying expanded T cells in peripheral blood. Only in-frame clones appear in the TCRdb table, and some are missing; sequencing was by immunoSEQ multiplex PCR. The data contain 65,000 to 95,000 clones, over 80% of them singletons. Sample: blood. These receptors were collected from a person aged 18-70 years in good health.

The V gene is TRBV7-2, the J gene TRBJ2-7; 13 bases are a match to TRBD2. The germline gives CDR1 SGHTA, CDR2 FQGNSA. The CDR3 loop spans 17 amino acids. V lost 2 bases and J lost 4; bases outside the gene matches: 8. The CDR3 DNA sequence: TGTGCCAGCAGCTTAAATCGGAGACTAGCGGGAGGATACGAGCAGTACTTC. This gives the protein CASSLNRRLAGGYEQYF.

The rearrangement links TRBV29-1 to TRBJ2-5; tentatively, D is TRBD2 (6 bases). The CDR3 is 16 residues long. Germline lookup yields CDR1 SQVTM and CDR2 ANQGSEA. V was clipped by 4 bases and J by 1 base, with 19 bases between them. In DNA, the CDR3 is TGCAGCGTTGGCCCTGCGATGCGGGGTTCCCAAGAGACCCAGTACTTC. Encoded protein: CSVGPAMRGSQETQYF. The whole variable domain, remainder taken from reference TRBV29-1 and TRBJ2-5, is SAVISQKPSRDICQRGTSLTIQCQVDSQVTMMFWYRQQPGQSLTLIATANQGSEATYESGFVIDKFPISRPNLTFSTLTVSNMSPEDSSIYLCSVGPAMRGSQETQYFGPGTRLLVL.

The chain is built from TRBV2 and TRBJ2-7; D gene uncertain. V was clipped by 3 bases and J by 1 base, with 4 bases between them. This CDR3 comprises 12 residues. Germline V gene lookup returns CDR1 SNHLY and CDR2 FYNNEI. The DNA for the CDR3 is TGTGCCAGCAGTGACAGGTCCTACGAGCAGTACTTC. Encoded protein: CASSDRSYEQYF.

The chain recombines TRBV2 with TRBJ2-6; TRBD1 aligns across 7 bases. V dropped 8 bases and J dropped 7; count of bases not matched to a gene: 11. The CDR3 runs to 15 residues. CDR1 SNHLY and CDR2 FYNNEI come from the germline V gene. In DNA form, the CDR3 reads TGTGCCAGCGATGAACCGACAGGGCAAGCCAACGTCCTGACTTTC. It specifies CASDEPTGQANVLTF.

The chain uses TRBV28 and TRBJ2-7; D may match TRBD1 or TRBD2 (5 bases each). The CDR3 has 15 residues. V gave up 2 bases and J gave up 4 bases, with 15 bases separating them. Germline assignment: CDR1 MDHEN and CDR2 SYDVKM. The DNA of the CDR3 is TGTGCCAGCAGTTTAGTTGGTTGGGACCCATACGAGCAGTACTTC. Its translation is CASSLVGWDPYEQYF.

This chain uses TRBV4-3 with TRBJ1-4; D remains ambiguous. V dropped 1 base and J dropped 10 bases, with 19 bases sitting between them. Germline CDR1 is LGHNA and CDR2 is YSLEER. The CDR3 is 16 amino acids. The CDR3 protein is CASSQGVAGTGGKLFF. CDR3 DNA sequence: TGCGCCAGCAGCCAAGGAGTAGCAGGAACTGGTGGAAAACTGTTTTTT.

The chain is built from TRBV9 and TRBJ2-1; D unresolved. Trimming cost V 0 bases and J 10 bases, with 11 bases left between them. The CDR3 is 13 amino acids. Germline V gene lookup returns CDR1 SGDLS and CDR2 YYNGEE. Written as DNA, the CDR3 is TGTGCCAGCAGCGTAGCTTTCGGCCGGGAGCAGTTCTTC. Its translation is CASSVAFGREQFF.

The gene calls are TRBV7-3 and TRBJ2-7, with 7 nucleotides matching TRBD2. CDR3 length equals 15 residues. The J segment lost 3 bases and the V segment lost 2 bases, leaving 7 bases of the junction unmatched. CDR1 SGHTA and CDR2 FQGTGA come from the germline V gene. The CDR3 bases are TGTGCCAGCAGCTTAGGCGGGAGTCGCGACTACGAGCAGTACTTC. Translated, it gives CASSLGGSRDYEQYF. The whole variable domain, filled in from reference TRBV7-3 and TRBJ2-7, reads GAGVSQTPSNKVTEKGKYVELRCDPISGHTALYWYRQSLGQGPEFLIYFQGTGAADDSGLPNDRFFAVRPEGSVSTLKIQRTERGDSAVYLCASSLGGSRDYEQYFGPGTRLTVT.

V and J are TRBV19 and TRBJ1-1; possible D gene TRBD1, 6 bases. The germline CDR1 and CDR2 sequences are LNHDA and SQIVND (reference sequence). The CDR3 has 13 amino acids. The V end lost 11 bases, the J end lost 3 bases, and 16 bases lay between the germline ends. This CDR3 is CASTGPLDTEAFF. The CDR3 DNA sequence: TGTGCCTCGACAGGACCCTTGGACACTGAAGCTTTCTTT.

J is TRBJ2-3 and V is TRBV18; the match to TRBD1 covers 9 bases. Trimming cost V 3 bases and J 5 bases; bases outside gene matches: 6. The CDR3 is 15 amino acids. Germline-derived CDR1 and CDR2 are KGHSH and LQKENI. CDR3 DNA: TGTGCCAGCTCACCGTGGGACAGGGTGGAAGATACGCAGTATTTT. This gives the protein CASSPWDRVEDTQYF.

V is TRBV29-1 and J is TRBJ1-3, with TRBD1 matching 11 bases. Losses at the gene ends were 5 bases for V and 3 bases for J; bases not matched to a gene: 6. The germline CDR1 and CDR2 sequences are SQVTM and ANQGSEA. The CDR3 totals 15 residues. In nucleotides, the CDR3 is TGCAGCGTTCATCGGACAGGGGGCGGTGGAAACACCATATATTTT. Its protein product is CSVHRTGGGGNTIYF.

The genes are TRBV11-2 and TRBJ1-3; perhaps TRBD1 as D (6 bases). V was clipped by 8 bases and J by 2 bases, with 16 bases between them. CDR1 is SGHAT and CDR2 is FQNNGV in the germline V gene. The CDR3 extends over 15 amino acids. The CDR3, as DNA: TGTGCCAGCTGCCTGCGAGGGGGGACTGGAAACACCATATATTTT. It translates to CASCLRGGTGNTIYF.

The chain carries TRBV5-1 and TRBJ2-2; TRBD2 agrees at 8 bases. V shed 1 base, J shed 4 bases, and the junction held 3 bases outside the gene matches. CDR3 size: 15 residues. Germline V gene sequence: CDR1 SGHRS, CDR2 YFSETQ. CDR3 sequence (DNA): TGCGCCAGCAGCTTGATCGGGAGGGGCACCGGGGAGCTGTTTTTT. The encoded protein is CASSLIGRGTGELFF.

The chain joins TRBV7-3 to TRBJ1-2; possibly TRBD1 for D (5 bases). The CDR3 is 15 residues long. The germline V gene has CDR1 SGHTA and CDR2 FQGTGA. V was cut by 2 bases and J by 3 bases, with 13 bases left in between. CDR3 loop: CASSLGEGPDYGYTF. CDR3 coding DNA: TGTGCCAGCAGCTTAGGGGAGGGGCCTGACTATGGCTACACCTTC.

V is TRBV7-6 and J is TRBJ2-1; D possibly corresponds to TRBD1 (5 bases). Germline values: CDR1 SGHVS, CDR2 FNYEAQ. The V end lost 5 bases, the J end lost 9 bases, and 17 bases lay between the germline ends. The length of the CDR3 is 14 residues. CDR3 loop: CASSHRLETSEQFF. In nucleotides, the CDR3 is TGTGCCAGCAGCCACAGGCTCGAAACGAGTGAGCAGTTCTTC. The full variable domain, completed using reference TRBV7-6 and TRBJ2-1, is GAGVSQSPRYKVTKRGQDVALRCDPISGHVSLYWYRQALGQGPEFLTYFNYEAQQDKSGLPNDRFSAERPEGSISTLTIQRTEQRDSAMYRCASSHRLETSEQFFGPGTRLTVL.

The CDR3 spells CASSESDRSTGTQYF. The CDR3 nucleotides read TGTGCCAGCAGTGAATCCGACAGATCAACGGGGACCCAGTACTTC. This sequence joins TRBV2 and TRBJ2-5; a possible D gene is TRBD1 (5 bases). V lost 2 bases and J 7 bases, leaving 17 bases between the germline ends. This CDR3 has 15 residues. Germline lookup yields CDR1 SNHLY and CDR2 FYNNEI.

V is TRBV7-2 and J is TRBJ2-3; 10 positions match TRBD2. With 2 bases clipped from V and 2 bases from J, the junction kept 1 base outside the gene matches. The CDR3 length is 15 residues. The germline V gene has CDR1 SGHTA and CDR2 FQGNSA. The CDR3 nucleotides read TGTGCCAGCAGCTTACTAGCGGGAGCCACAGATACGCAGTATTTT. Translating it yields CASSLLAGATDTQYF. Full variable domain (remainder filled in from reference TRBV7-2 and TRBJ2-3): GAGVSQSPSNKVTEKGKDVELRCDPISGHTALYWYRQSLGQGLEFLIYFQGNSAPDKSGLPSDRFSAERTGGSVSTLTIQRTQQEDSAVYLCASSLLAGATDTQYFGPGTRLTVL.

CDR3 sequence: CASSLGPASGNTIYF. DNA of the CDR3: TGTGCCAGCAGCTTAGGGCCCGCTAGTGGAAACACCATATATTTT. The chain carries TRBV7-8 and TRBJ1-3; D not certain. The CDR3 has 15 residues. V dropped 1 base and J dropped 3 bases, with 10 bases sitting between them. In germline, CDR1 is SGHVS, CDR2 FQNEAQ.

Here the CDR3 DNA reads TGTGCCAGCAGCTTGGGAGGGGACTATGGCTACACCTTC. This sequence encodes CASSLGGDYGYTF. The gene calls are TRBV5-4 and TRBJ1-2; D possibly corresponds to TRBD1 (5 bases). V lost 0 bases and J 3 bases, leaving 6 bases between the germline ends. The V gene's germline CDR1 is SGHNT and CDR2 YYREEE (reference sequence). The CDR3 contains 13 residues.

This chain uses TRBV7-9 with TRBJ2-3; D call uncertain. This CDR3 has 15 amino acids. V dropped 5 bases and J dropped 2 bases, with 14 bases sitting between them. Germline CDR1 and CDR2: SEHNR and FQNEAQ (reference sequence). The CDR3 here is CASSPTPEDTDTQYF. CDR3 DNA: TGTGCCAGCAGCCCAACACCAGAGGACACAGATACGCAGTATTTT.

The chain uses TRBV19 and TRBJ2-2, with 9 bases that match TRBD2. The trim removed 7 bases at V and 6 bases at J, leaving 9 bases unmatched. This CDR3 has 15 residues. Germline V gene data show CDR1 as LNHDA and CDR2 as SQIVND (reference sequence). CDR3 protein: CASTQGLAWAGELFF. As DNA, the CDR3 is TGTGCCAGTACCCAGGGACTAGCTTGGGCCGGGGAGCTGTTTTTT.

V and J are TRBV6-1 and TRBJ2-7; D unclear. The germline gives CDR1 MNHNS, CDR2 SASEGT. Trimming stripped 4 bases from V and 2 bases from J, with 12 bases between. The CDR3 loop spans 14 amino acids. This CDR3 is CASSGNLPTYEQYF. CDR3 in DNA: TGTGCCAGCAGTGGTAATCTTCCCACCTACGAGCAGTACTTC.

This clone appeared a single time. The CDR3 protein is CASSVDVGSYEQYF. The CDR3 region has the DNA TGTGCCAGCAGCGTAGATGTGGGATCCTACGAGCAGTACTTC. The chain couples TRBV9 to TRBJ2-7; D gene uncertain. Germline V gene data show CDR1 as SGDLS and CDR2 as YYNGEE. The CDR3 covers 14 residues. Trimming took 0 bases from V and 1 from J, leaving 8 bases between them.

In its sample, this clone is medium-sized (0.01 to 0.1%). This sample also contains other DNA sequences that code for the same CDR3. This sequence joins TRBV28 and TRBJ2-7; D is unclear. CDR1 is MDHEN and CDR2 is SYDVKM in the germline V gene. Trimming cost V 6 bases and J 1 base, with 10 bases left between them. The CDR3 contains 13 residues. CDR3 in DNA: TGTGCCAGCAGCCTAGGTCTATCCTACGAGCAGTACTTC. It translates to CASSLGLSYEQYF.

The CDR3 protein is CASSLAGGGGANEKLFF. DNA for the CDR3: TGTGCCAGCAGTTTAGCAGGGGGCGGGGGAGCTAATGAAAAACTGTTTTTT. V gene TRBV28 combines with J gene TRBJ1-4; 8 positions agree with TRBD1. The CDR3 contains 17 residues. Germline V gene sequence: CDR1 MDHEN, CDR2 SYDVKM. V gave up 2 bases and J gave up 3 bases; unmatched junction bases: 8.

The genes are TRBV5-5 and TRBJ2-7, with D possibly TRBD1 on 6 matching bases. The germline V and J ends were trimmed by 4 bases and 2 bases, with 16 bases remaining between them. The CDR3 totals 15 residues. Germline CDR1 SGHKS, CDR2 YYEKEE (reference sequence). CDR3 sequence (DNA): TGTGCCAGCAGCCCGAGAACAGGGATTGCCTACGAGCAGTACTTC. Residues: CASSPRTGIAYEQYF. The variable domain in full, with the rest retrieved from reference TRBV5-5 and TRBJ2-7, is DAGVTQSPTHLIKTRGQQVTLRCSPISGHKSVSWYQQVLGQGPQFIFQYYEKEERGRGNFPDRFSARQFPNYSSELNVNALLLGDSALYLCASSPRTGIAYEQYFGPGTRLTVT.

V and J are TRBV7-9 and TRBJ1-1, with D unresolved. In germline, CDR1 is SEHNR, CDR2 FQNEAQ (reference sequence). Trimming took off 5 bases at V and 3 bases at J, with 10 bases between the two ends. This CDR3 has 13 amino acids. CDR3 loop: CASSPHPYTEAFF. The CDR3 DNA reads as TGTGCCAGCAGCCCGCACCCGTACACTGAAGCTTTCTTT.

The chain has TRBV4-3 and TRBJ1-2; 7 nucleotides align to TRBD1. Germline CDR1 and CDR2: LGHNA and YSLEER. Trimming cost V 1 base and J 2 bases; bases outside gene matches: 1. This CDR3 region has 14 residues. The CDR3 nucleotides are TGCGCCAGCAGCCAAGCGACAGGGAACTATGGCTACACCTTC. As protein: CASSQATGNYGYTF.